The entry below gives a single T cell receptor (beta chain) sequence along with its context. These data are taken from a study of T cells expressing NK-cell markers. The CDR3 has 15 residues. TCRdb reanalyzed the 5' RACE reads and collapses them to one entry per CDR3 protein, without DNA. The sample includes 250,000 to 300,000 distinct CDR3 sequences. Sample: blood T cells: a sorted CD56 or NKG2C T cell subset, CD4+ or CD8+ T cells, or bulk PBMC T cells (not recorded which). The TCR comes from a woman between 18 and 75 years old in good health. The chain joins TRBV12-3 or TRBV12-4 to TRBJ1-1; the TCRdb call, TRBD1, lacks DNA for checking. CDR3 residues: CASTPGDGQGGEAFF.